The text below deals with one T cell receptor beta chain. Its antigen is currently unknown. Germline values: CDR1 SEHNR, CDR2 FQNEAQ (reference sequence). V shed 5 bases and J 4 bases; nucleotides not matched to a gene: 9. The CDR3 totals 17 residues. Clones were sequenced by immunoSEQ multiplex PCR, and TCRdb holds only the in-frame ones, with some missing. This sample has roughly 91,000 clones, with about nine tenths found just once. The entry originates in a study of T cell responses to AZD1222 COVID-19 vaccine. Notes on the study in general: Spike-specific TCR breadth and depth rose after two AZD1222 doses. Only a handful of AZD1222 recipients, roughly six in all, had baseline seropositivity.

The receptor was derived from an adult in good health. The rearrangement uses TRBV7-9 and TRBJ1-3, with TRBD1 matching over 12 bases. Specimen: peripheral blood, collected on day 0 of AZD1222 vaccination. DNA for the CDR3: TGTGCCAGCAGCGCGGGACAGGGGGCAATCCAGGGAAACACCATATATTTT. This translates into CASSAGQGAIQGNTIYF.